What follows are 27 T cell receptor beta chains derived from one specimen sequenced in a study of T-cell reconstitution after alpha-beta-depleted transplantation in children. It was with unique molecular identifiers that the TCRbeta library was prepared. TCRdb ran MiXCR on the PCR reads and lists one entry per CDR3 protein. The sample shows 480,000 or so distinct CDR3 sequences, more than 9% of them seen only once. The sequenced sample was PBMCs, obtained before TCRalphabeta/CD19-depleted stem cell transplant. Receptors were obtained from a child aged 2 to 15 with inherited bone marrow failure, due to receive a stem cell transplant.

V is TRBV4-1 and J is TRBJ1-6; D ambiguous. CDR1 is MGHRA and CDR2 is YSYEKL in the germline V gene. The length of the CDR3 is 15 residues. Deletions cut 0 bases from V and 9 bases from J, with 12 bases between. CDR3 in amino acids: CASSQEAGRGSPLHF. CDR3 bases: TGCGCCAGCAGCCAAGAAGCAGGCCGGGGTTCACCCCTCCACTTT.

This clonotype occurred many times. The chain carries TRBV3-1 and TRBJ2-5; TRBD1 matches at 8 bases. This CDR3 region has 12 residues. CDR1 is LGHDT and CDR2 is YNNKEL in the germline V gene (reference sequence). V shed 10 bases, J shed 5 bases, and the junction held 6 bases outside the gene matches. The CDR3 loop reads CATGQGGETQYF. CDR3 in DNA: TGTGCCACTGGACAGGGTGGCGAGACCCAGTACTTC.

In its sample, this clonotype was seen a few times. V gene TRBV7-9 combines with J gene TRBJ2-3, with TRBD2 matching 13 bases. CDR1 is SEHNR, CDR2 FQNEAQ, per germline (reference sequence). V shed 5 bases and J 4 bases; nucleotides not matched to a gene: 9. This CDR3 region has 17 residues. CDR3 sequence reads: CASSPGLAGLWADTQYF. In DNA form, the CDR3 reads TGTGCCAGCAGCCCGGGACTAGCGGGACTTTGGGCAGATACGCAGTATTTT.

This clonotype was counted many times. The chain uses TRBV12-3 or TRBV12-4 and TRBJ1-2, with a tentative D call TRBD1 (5 bases). V lost 2 bases, J lost 2 bases, and 9 bases lay in between. The CDR3 extends over 14 amino acids. The CDR3, as DNA: TGTGCCAGCAGTTTATCCGCAGGGAACTATGGCTACACCTTC. Encoded protein: CASSLSAGNYGYTF.

This clonotype was observed at least ten times. The chain uses TRBV12-3 or TRBV12-4 and TRBJ2-4; D remains unclear. CDR3 size: 13 residues. V was shortened by 3 bases and J by 4 bases, with 7 bases between the two germline ends. The CDR3 DNA is TGTGCCAGCAGTTTTGACGGAAAAAACATTCAGTACTTC. As protein: CASSFDGKNIQYF.

At least ten counts were recorded for this clonotype. The CDR3 region has the DNA TGTGCCACCAGTGATTCCCGACAGGGGGGTAGCAATCAGCCCCAGCATTTT. It yields the protein CATSDSRQGGSNQPQHF. The V call is TRBV24-1, the J call TRBJ1-5; 9 bases are a match to TRBD1. Germline CDR1 and CDR2: KGHDR and SFDVKD. There are 17 residues in the CDR3. Losses at the gene ends were 2 bases for V and 0 bases for J; bases not matched to a gene: 4.

This clonotype came up many times. This chain links TRBV7-9 with TRBJ2-5; no firm D call. The CDR3 totals 15 residues. CDR1 SEHNR and CDR2 FQNEAQ come from the germline V gene (reference sequence). With 0 bases removed from V and 1 base from J, the gap between germline ends came to 9 bases. CDR3 nucleotides: TGTGCCAGCAGCTTAGCCCGGGCAGCCCAAGAGACCCAGTACTTC. Its translation: CASSLARAAQETQYF.

This clonotype showed up many times. The CDR3 here is CATKSLTSRGEQFF. Here the CDR3 DNA reads TGTGCCACCAAATCCCTGACATCCAGGGGTGAGCAGTTCTTC. This chain joins TRBV2 and TRBJ2-1; D possibly corresponds to TRBD1 (6 bases). There are 14 residues in the CDR3. The germline gives CDR1 SNHLY, CDR2 FYNNEI. V gave up 10 bases and J gave up 9 bases, with 22 bases separating them.

This clonotype was recorded at least ten times. The genes are TRBV27 and TRBJ1-2, with 11 bases aligning to TRBD1. The CDR3 sequence is 17 residues long. The J segment lost 7 bases and the V segment lost 0 bases, leaving 10 bases of the junction unmatched. The germline gives CDR1 MNHEY, CDR2 SMNVEV (reference sequence). CDR3 protein: CASSLSGGQGARTGYTF. Here the CDR3 DNA reads TGTGCCAGCAGTTTATCGGGCGGACAGGGGGCGCGAACTGGCTACACCTTC.

This clonotype appeared a few times. The chain combines TRBV11-1 with TRBJ2-2, with 13 bases identical to TRBD2. Germline loops: CDR1 SGHAT, CDR2 FQDESV (reference sequence). The CDR3 contains 20 residues. Trimming cost V 3 bases and J 4 bases; bases outside gene matches: 14. CDR3 nucleotide sequence: TGTGCCAGCAGCTTCCCCCCCCGGACTAGCGGGAGTCGGGGCACCGGGGAGCTGTTTTTT. This translates into CASSFPPRTSGSRGTGELFF.

This chain connects TRBV4-3 to TRBJ2-2; D is possibly TRBD2 (7 bases). Trimming left V 6 bases short and J 6 bases short, with 14 bases between. The CDR3 loop spans 14 amino acids. The V gene's germline CDR1 is LGHNA and CDR2 YSLEER. CDR3 in DNA: TGCGCCAGCAGACAAACGGGGGGCCCCGGGGAGCTGTTTTTT. Its protein is CASRQTGGPGELFF.

This clonotype was seen ten or more times. This sequence joins TRBV7-9 and TRBJ1-1; D gene ambiguous. V was cut by 5 bases and J by 11 bases, with 24 bases left in between. The CDR3 is 15 residues long. Germline loops: CDR1 SEHNR, CDR2 FQNEAQ (reference sequence). In DNA, the CDR3 is TGTGCCAGCAGCCCGACGGGGAAAGCGGCCTTCCCTGCTTTCTTT. It yields the protein CASSPTGKAAFPAFF.

This clonotype appeared many times. The chain uses TRBV7-9 and TRBJ1-5; possibly TRBD1 for D (5 bases). The CDR3 spans 15 residues. Germline V gene data show CDR1 as SEHNR and CDR2 as FQNEAQ (reference sequence). Trimming shortened V by 2 bases and J by 3 bases, and 11 bases separated the two germline ends. DNA for the CDR3: TGTGCCAGCAGCTTACACGGGGGGAACAATCAGCCCCAGCATTTT. This encodes CASSLHGGNNQPQHF. The whole variable domain, remainder taken from reference TRBV7-9 and TRBJ1-5, is DTGVSQNPRHKITKRGQNVTFRCDPISEHNRLYWYRQTLGQGPEFLTYFQNEAQLEKSRLLSDRFSAERPKGSFSTLEIQRTEQGDSAMYLCASSLHGGNNQPQHFGDGTRLSIL.

This clonotype occurred many times. V is TRBV27 and J is TRBJ1-1; weak D call: TRBD1 (5 bases). Germline loops: CDR1 MNHEY, CDR2 SMNVEV (reference sequence). The CDR3 length is 15 residues. Trimming removed 5 bases at V and 3 bases at J, with 16 bases between. The CDR3 reads CASSPRRGEDTEAFF. In DNA, the CDR3 is TGTGCCAGCAGTCCCCGAAGAGGGGAGGACACTGAAGCTTTCTTT.

Many counts were recorded for this clonotype. The CDR3 DNA reads TGTGCCAGCAGTTACTCCCATGAAGCTTTCTTT. Translating gives CASSYSHEAFF. J is TRBJ1-1 and V is TRBV6-6, with no clear D. Deletions cut 0 bases from V and 7 bases from J, with 3 bases between. Germline V lookup: CDR1 MNHNY, CDR2 SVGAGI (reference sequence). The CDR3 spans 11 residues.

This clonotype was detected ten times or more. This chain links TRBV10-2 with TRBJ2-7; possible D gene TRBD1, 6 bases. CDR3 length: 14 residues. Germline loops: CDR1 WSHSY, CDR2 SAAADI. Trimming stripped 8 bases from V and 3 bases from J, with 17 bases between. CDR3 amino acids: CASLGTWDFYEQYF. Written as DNA, the CDR3 is TGCGCCAGCCTAGGGACATGGGATTTCTACGAGCAGTACTTC.

The sample holds many counts of this clonotype. The CDR3 DNA is TGTGCCAGCAGTTACTCGATTGGAGTTGGCAAGACCCAGTACTTC. It yields the protein CASSYSIGVGKTQYF. This chain joins TRBV6-5 and TRBJ2-5, with unresolved D. The CDR3 sequence is 15 residues long. The V gene's germline CDR1 is MNHEY and CDR2 SVGAGI. The V end lost 0 bases, the J end lost 6 bases, and 14 bases lay between the germline ends.

Only a few counts were recorded for this clonotype. J is TRBJ2-7 and V is TRBV19; TRBD1 matches at 8 bases. CDR1 is LNHDA and CDR2 is SQIVND in the germline V gene (reference sequence). The V segment lost 5 bases and the J segment 4 bases; nucleotides outside the gene matches: 10. CDR3 length: 15 amino acids. CDR3 coding DNA: TGTGCCAGTAGTGCCGGACAGGGTTGGGGTTACGAGCAGTACTTC. It is translated as CASSAGQGWGYEQYF.

The chain combines TRBV5-4 with TRBJ2-3, with a possible D match to TRBD2 (5 bases). This CDR3 spans 13 amino acids. Germline CDR1 SGHNT, CDR2 YYREEE (reference sequence). Trimming shortened V by 3 bases and J by 8 bases, and 13 bases separated the two germline ends. The CDR3 DNA reads as TGTGCCAGCAGCTATCCCAGCAGCGGTACGCAGTATTTT. Translated, it gives CASSYPSSGTQYF.

This clonotype showed up just a few times. The chain is built from TRBV19 and TRBJ1-5; 7 nucleotides align to TRBD1. Germline assignment: CDR1 LNHDA and CDR2 SQIVND (reference sequence). The CDR3 has 15 amino acids. V lost 5 bases, J lost 9 bases, and 13 bases stayed unmatched. This chain's CDR3 is CASSWDSGASSPQHF. DNA of the CDR3: TGTGCCAGTAGTTGGGACAGTGGAGCGAGTTCGCCCCAGCATTTT.

This clonotype was recorded many times. V gene TRBV4-3 combines with J gene TRBJ2-7, with 11 bases lining up with TRBD2. The CDR3 runs 18 residues. Germline-derived CDR1 and CDR2 are LGHNA and YSLEER. The V and J ends lost 1 base and 3 bases, in that order; junction bases with no gene match: 11. CDR3 sequence: CASSQVIPTSGSYYEQYF. CDR3 DNA sequence: TGCGCCAGCAGCCAAGTAATCCCTACTAGCGGGAGTTACTACGAGCAGTACTTC.

This clonotype has ten or more counts. J is TRBJ2-2 and V is TRBV15; 7 nucleotides agree with TRBD2. Trimming at V came to 0 bases and at J to 1 base, leaving 5 bases not matched to a gene. The CDR3 spans 17 residues. Looked up from germline, CDR1 is LNHNV and CDR2 is YYDKDF (reference sequence). CDR3 in DNA: TGTGCCACCAGCAGAGATCGCAGCGGGAAGAACACCGGGGAGCTGTTTTTT. Residues: CATSRDRSGKNTGELFF.

In this sample, this clonotype turned up many times. This chain joins TRBV9 and TRBJ2-7, with D perhaps assigned TRBD1 or TRBD2 (5 bases each). Germline-derived CDR1 and CDR2 are SGDLS and YYNGEE. CDR3 length: 17 amino acids. Trimming took off 4 bases at V and 2 bases at J, with 22 bases between the two ends. The chain's CDR3 is CASSPPGTGISTYEQYF. The CDR3, as DNA: TGTGCCAGCAGCCCCCCCGGGACGGGGATATCCACCTACGAGCAGTACTTC.

Remarks on this clonotype: One base away lies a much larger clone, so this may be a sequencing read error. The genes are TRBV24-1 and TRBJ1-5, with D unresolved. The CDR3 length is 13 residues. The germline V and J ends were trimmed by 9 bases and 8 bases, with 16 bases remaining between them. CDR1 is KGHDR, CDR2 SFDVKD, per germline. The CDR3: CATQFGEYKPQHF. CDR3 nucleotides: TGTGCCACCCAGTTCGGGGAGTATAAGCCCCAGCATTTT.

This clonotype was detected ten times or more. The V gene is TRBV6-1, the J gene TRBJ1-4, with a possible D match to TRBD1 (6 bases). Germline assignment: CDR1 MNHNS and CDR2 SASEGT. Between the trimmed V and J ends, which lost 2 bases and 7 bases, there was a span of 17 bases. The CDR3 covers 16 residues. The CDR3 nucleotides read TGTGCCAGCAGTGAACGTCCCGGAGGGGGAAGTGAAAAACTGTTTTTT. It codes for CASSERPGGGSEKLFF.

This clonotype came up many times. The chain uses TRBV5-1 and TRBJ2-5; 11 bases map to TRBD2. The CDR3 consists of 17 residues. The germline CDR1 and CDR2 sequences are SGHRS and YFSETQ. J was trimmed by 0 bases and V by 4 bases; bases with no gene match: 8. This chain's CDR3 is CASSPGLADLYQETQYF. The CDR3 coding sequence is TGCGCCAGCAGCCCGGGACTAGCGGACCTCTACCAAGAGACCCAGTACTTC.

This clonotype occurred a few times. This chain connects TRBV11-2 to TRBJ2-4; 12 bases align to TRBD2. This CDR3 region has 17 residues. The germline V gene encodes CDR1 SGHAT and CDR2 FQNNGV. J gave up 7 bases and V 4 bases, and 11 bases lay outside the gene matches. The CDR3, as DNA: TGTGCCAGCAGCTCTCATAGACTAGCGGGAGTTTGGAACATTCAGTACTTC. Its protein is CASSSHRLAGVWNIQYF.